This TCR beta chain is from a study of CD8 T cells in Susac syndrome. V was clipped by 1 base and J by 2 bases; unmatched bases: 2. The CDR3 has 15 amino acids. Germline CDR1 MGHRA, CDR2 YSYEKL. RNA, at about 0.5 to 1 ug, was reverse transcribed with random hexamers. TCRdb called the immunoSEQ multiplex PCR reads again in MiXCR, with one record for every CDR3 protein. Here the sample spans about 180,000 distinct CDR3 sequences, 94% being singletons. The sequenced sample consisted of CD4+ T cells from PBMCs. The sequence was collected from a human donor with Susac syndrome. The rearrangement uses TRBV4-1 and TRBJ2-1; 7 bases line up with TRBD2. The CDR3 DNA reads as TGCGCCAGCAGCCAAGGCGGGGGAGCCTACAATGAGCAGTTCTTC. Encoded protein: CASSQGGGAYNEQFF.